The 30 T cell receptor beta chains listed next were all sequenced from one sample in a study of blood T cell repertoires in COVID-19. The assay was immunoSEQ multiplex PCR, and TCRdb's table has in-frame clones only and misses some. The sample comprises about 230,000 clones, over 80% of which are singletons, and 2.5% to 3% rests with the top ten. Sequenced: peripheral blood. These receptors were taken from a woman in her seventies with active or convalescent COVID-19.

This chain connects TRBV10-3 to TRBJ1-2, with 9 bases that match TRBD1. This CDR3 is 12 amino acids long. After removal of 6 bases from V and 6 bases from J, the junction contained 2 bases not matched to a gene. Looked up from germline, CDR1 is ENHRY and CDR2 is SYGVKD. In DNA form, the CDR3 reads TGTGCCATCAGACGGACAGGGGATGGCTACACCTTC. It yields the protein CAIRRTGDGYTF.

The genes are TRBV7-3 and TRBJ1-2; the D gene is possibly TRBD1 (5 bases). Trimming removed 5 bases from V and 3 bases from J, with 16 bases in between. This CDR3 region has 15 residues. Germline V gene data show CDR1 as SGHTA and CDR2 as FQGTGA. The CDR3 coding sequence is TGTGCCAGCAGCCCCTTGGGGGGGATGGACTATGGCTACACCTTC. Translating it yields CASSPLGGMDYGYTF.

J is TRBJ2-1 and V is TRBV4-3; 9 bases fit TRBD2. CDR1 is LGHNA and CDR2 is YSLEER in the germline V gene. V lost 0 bases and J lost 7; bases outside the gene matches: 10. CDR3 length: 17 residues. The CDR3 DNA sequence: TGCGCCAGCAGCCAAGATGCCCAGCGGGGGGCAGCAAATGAGCAGTTCTTC. This gives the protein CASSQDAQRGAANEQFF.

The chain links TRBV5-1 to TRBJ2-1, with 8 bases aligning to TRBD2. This CDR3 is built from 16 residues. V trimming: 7 bases; J trimming: 3 bases; junction bases outside the gene matches: 12. CDR1 SGHRS and CDR2 YFSETQ come from the germline V gene. CDR3 DNA sequence: TGCGCCAGCTCCTCCCCTAGCGGGCAGAACTACAATGAGCAGTTCTTC. This translates into CASSSPSGQNYNEQFF.

This chain connects TRBV19 to TRBJ2-1; possible D gene TRBD2, 6 bases. Trimming stripped 6 bases from V and 8 bases from J, with 20 bases between. The germline V gene encodes CDR1 LNHDA and CDR2 SQIVND (reference sequence). The CDR3 runs 15 residues. The CDR3 loop is CASSHRTSTGDEQFF. The DNA for the CDR3 is TGTGCCAGTAGCCATCGGACCTCCACGGGGGATGAGCAGTTCTTC.

The chain employs TRBV18 and TRBJ1-3, with 7 bases that match TRBD1. Germline loops: CDR1 KGHSH, CDR2 LQKENI. The V segment lost 3 bases and the J segment 2 bases; nucleotides outside the gene matches: 4. The CDR3 length is 15 residues. The CDR3 bases are TGTGCCAGCTCACCTCAGGGGGGAACTGGAAACACCATATATTTT. It is translated as CASSPQGGTGNTIYF.

This chain uses TRBV18 with TRBJ2-1; 9 nucleotides agree with TRBD2. V shed 1 base, J shed 1 base, and the junction held 8 bases outside the gene matches. The germline V gene encodes CDR1 KGHSH and CDR2 LQKENI. The CDR3 has 18 amino acids. The chain's CDR3 is CASSPRVSGGNSYNEQFF. CDR3 nucleotides: TGTGCCAGCTCACCACGGGTTAGCGGGGGAAATTCCTACAATGAGCAGTTCTTC.

V is TRBV7-2 and J is TRBJ1-2; D remains unclear. Germline assignment: CDR1 SGHTA and CDR2 FQGNSA. This CDR3 has 14 residues. The V gene lost 0 bases and the J gene lost 1 base, with 6 bases spanning the gap. The CDR3, as DNA: TGTGCCAGCAGCTTAGCAGCTTTTAACTATGGCTACACCTTC. This sequence encodes CASSLAAFNYGYTF.

The V and J genes are TRBV5-4 and TRBJ2-5; 9 nucleotides match TRBD2. The junction had 6 bases not matched to a gene; V was cut back by 0 bases and J by 0 bases. The CDR3 runs 17 residues. Germline V gene lookup returns CDR1 SGHNT and CDR2 YYREEE (reference sequence). The CDR3 loop reads CASSLAFSGGNQETQYF. The CDR3 coding sequence is TGTGCCAGCAGCTTGGCCTTCAGCGGGGGGAACCAAGAGACCCAGTACTTC.

This clone showed up just a few times. The chain couples TRBV5-4 to TRBJ2-1; TRBD2 agrees at 11 bases. The length of the CDR3 is 15 residues. CDR1 SGHNT and CDR2 YYREEE come from the germline V gene (reference sequence). With 4 bases clipped from V and 6 bases from J, the junction kept 6 bases outside the gene matches. The CDR3, as DNA: TGTGCCAGCAGCCATAGCGGGGGGGCCTCCAATGAGCAGTTCTTC. It translates to CASSHSGGASNEQFF.

This clone was found a few times. The rearrangement joins TRBV18 to TRBJ1-1; D is unclear. The CDR3 runs to 15 residues. Trimming cost V 3 bases and J 1 base, with 12 bases left between them. Germline values: CDR1 KGHSH, CDR2 LQKENI. CDR3 protein: CASSPLDISNTEAFF. The CDR3 DNA sequence: TGTGCCAGCTCACCCCTTGACATCTCGAACACTGAAGCTTTCTTT.

CDR3 protein: CSVRTGGSEKLFF. CDR3 sequence (DNA): TGCAGCGTTCGAACAGGGGGGAGTGAAAAACTGTTTTTT. The chain recombines TRBV29-1 with TRBJ1-4; 8 bases line up with TRBD1. The CDR3 covers 13 residues. CDR1 and CDR2 (germline): SQVTM, ANQGSEA. V lost 5 bases, J lost 7 bases, and 6 bases stayed unmatched.

V and J are TRBV24-1 and TRBJ2-4; 8 positions match TRBD2. After removal of 7 bases from V and 0 bases from J, the junction contained 10 bases not matched to a gene. Germline lookup yields CDR1 KGHDR and CDR2 SFDVKD. This CDR3 comprises 17 residues. DNA of the CDR3: TGTGCCACCAGGGGGCCCGGCAGCGGGGGAGCCAAAAACATTCAGTACTTC. It translates to CATRGPGSGGAKNIQYF.

The rearrangement links TRBV27 to TRBJ1-6, with a possible D match to TRBD1 (5 bases). The CDR3 extends over 15 amino acids. Germline V gene data show CDR1 as MNHEY and CDR2 as SMNVEV (reference sequence). V dropped 5 bases and J dropped 0 bases, with 8 bases sitting between them. The CDR3 coding sequence is TGTGCCAGCAGTCACCAGGGCTCCTATAATTCACCCCTCCACTTT. Translating gives CASSHQGSYNSPLHF.

A few counts support this clone. The genes are TRBV30 and TRBJ1-5; D gene unclear. CDR1 and CDR2 from the germline V gene are GTSNPN and SVGIG (reference sequence). Trimming pared 0 bases from V and 7 bases from J, leaving 13 bases between. This CDR3 contains 14 residues. CDR3 DNA sequence: TGTGCCTGGAGTGTACCCCCGGGAGAACAGCCCCAGCATTTT. It encodes CAWSVPPGEQPQHF.

This chain links TRBV28 with TRBJ1-1; possibly TRBD1 for D (5 bases). V lost 9 bases and J 7 bases, leaving 21 bases between the germline ends. This CDR3 region has 14 residues. Germline V lookup: CDR1 MDHEN, CDR2 SYDVKM. CDR3 loop: CASRGGEALGEAFF. CDR3 in DNA: TGTGCCAGTCGGGGGGGAGAGGCATTAGGTGAAGCTTTCTTT.

Note on this clone: Other DNA sequences in the same sample also yield this CDR3. V and J are TRBV10-3 and TRBJ2-7; 10 nucleotides match TRBD1. Germline V gives CDR1 ENHRY, CDR2 SYGVKD. With 5 bases clipped from V and 2 bases from J, the junction kept 6 bases outside the gene matches. The CDR3 is made up of 15 amino acids. CDR3 DNA sequence: TGTGCCATCAGTAACCGGGACAGGGGCACCTACGAGCAGTACTTC. It is translated as CAISNRDRGTYEQYF.

The chain links TRBV2 to TRBJ1-2, with TRBD1 matching over 7 bases. J lost 0 bases, V lost 8 bases, and 12 bases had no gene match. The length of the CDR3 is 16 residues. The germline V gene has CDR1 SNHLY and CDR2 FYNNEI. The CDR3 sequence is CASERDSGYSNYGYTF. DNA of the CDR3: TGTGCCAGCGAAAGGGACAGCGGTTATTCTAACTATGGCTACACCTTC.

As for this clone: Distinct nucleotide sequences in the sample also encode this CDR3. The J gene is TRBJ1-5, the V gene TRBV30; D is unclear. Germline lookup yields CDR1 GTSNPN and CDR2 SVGIG (reference sequence). This CDR3 comprises 13 residues. The V end was cut by 0 bases, the J end by 1 base, with 4 bases between. CDR3 residues: CAWSVLSNQPQHF. CDR3 sequence (DNA): TGTGCCTGGAGTGTACTAAGCAATCAGCCCCAGCATTTT.

This clone was found once. This chain connects TRBV6-5 to TRBJ2-1; D remains ambiguous. This CDR3 has 14 amino acids. V lost 8 bases, J lost 4 bases, and 15 bases lay in between. The V gene's germline CDR1 is MNHEY and CDR2 SVGAGI. The CDR3 region is CASESGGSYNEQFF. CDR3 nucleotide sequence: TGTGCCAGCGAAAGTGGCGGCTCATACAATGAGCAGTTCTTC.

This clone has more than one count but fewer than ten. The chain employs TRBV7-2 and TRBJ2-3, with D unresolved. The V end lost 5 bases, the J end lost 0 bases, and 12 bases lay between the germline ends. CDR3 size: 15 residues. Per the germline V gene, CDR1 is SGHTA and CDR2 is FQGNSA. The DNA for the CDR3 is TGTGCCAGCAGCCTCAGTGTCTCTAGCACAGATACGCAGTATTTT. Translated: CASSLSVSSTDTQYF.

This sequence joins TRBV4-2 and TRBJ2-2; tentative D call: TRBD1 (6 bases). Germline CDR1 and CDR2: LGHNA and YNFKEQ. V was shortened by 0 bases and J by 0 bases, with 8 bases between the two germline ends. This CDR3 region has 16 residues. CDR3 amino acids: CASSQEGHPNTGELFF. CDR3 coding DNA: TGTGCCAGCAGCCAAGAGGGACACCCGAACACCGGGGAGCTGTTTTTT.

V gene TRBV4-1 combines with J gene TRBJ1-5; TRBD1 aligns across 9 bases. J was trimmed by 12 bases and V by 0 bases; bases with no gene match: 6. Germline V gives CDR1 MGHRA, CDR2 YSYEKL. The CDR3 has 14 residues. CDR3 region: CASSQDTGTGSQHF. In DNA, the CDR3 is TGCGCCAGCAGCCAAGATACCGGGACAGGGAGCCAGCATTTT.

The chain couples TRBV29-1 to TRBJ2-3, with D tentatively TRBD2 (6 bases). The CDR3 has 12 amino acids. Trimming stripped 3 bases from V and 6 bases from J, with 10 bases between. Per the germline V gene, CDR1 is SQVTM and CDR2 is ANQGSEA. The CDR3: CSVDGGSDTQYF. DNA for the CDR3: TGCAGCGTTGACGGAGGGTCGGATACGCAGTATTTT.

The chain couples TRBV7-6 to TRBJ1-1; 8 bases agree with TRBD1. The ends lost 3 bases at V and 1 base at J; junction bases unmatched: 13. Germline assignment: CDR1 SGHVS and CDR2 FNYEAQ. The CDR3 is 18 amino acids. The CDR3 DNA reads as TGTGCCAGCAGCTTCGGGTATCAGGGGGCTCGAGCGAACACTGAAGCTTTCTTT. It codes for CASSFGYQGARANTEAFF.

The V gene is TRBV7-2, the J gene TRBJ2-5; 9 positions agree with TRBD2. J lost 2 bases, V lost 1 base, and 5 bases had no gene match. The CDR3 loop spans 16 amino acids. Looked up from germline, CDR1 is SGHTA and CDR2 is FQGNSA. CDR3 sequence: CASSLGRSGGQETQYF. The DNA for the CDR3 is TGTGCCAGCAGCTTAGGGAGGAGCGGGGGGCAAGAGACCCAGTACTTC.

The rearrangement uses TRBV7-9 and TRBJ2-1; 8 nucleotides line up with TRBD2. Germline-derived CDR1 and CDR2 are SEHNR and FQNEAQ (reference sequence). The CDR3 consists of 15 residues. Unmatched junction bases numbered 11, after V lost 3 bases and J lost 10 bases. CDR3 sequence: CASSLGSGTVREQFF. The CDR3 coding sequence is TGTGCCAGCAGCTTGGGTAGCGGGACGGTACGGGAGCAGTTCTTC.

The chain employs TRBV5-1 and TRBJ2-6; TRBD1 agrees at 8 bases. This CDR3 is 19 amino acids long. Germline V gene sequence: CDR1 SGHRS, CDR2 YFSETQ. The ends lost 0 bases at V and 0 bases at J; junction bases unmatched: 8. The CDR3 DNA reads TGCGCCAGCAGCTTGGTCGCAGGGGGCGTCAGCTCTGGGGCCAACGTCCTGACTTTC. It translates to CASSLVAGGVSSGANVLTF.

The rearrangement uses TRBV18 and TRBJ2-3, with TRBD2 matching over 8 bases. Trimming cost V 2 bases and J 3 bases; bases outside gene matches: 10. Germline assignment: CDR1 KGHSH and CDR2 LQKENI. This CDR3 is built from 17 residues. The CDR3 protein is CASSPYRAGAGTDTQYF. CDR3 DNA sequence: TGTGCCAGCTCACCATATCGAGCGGGAGCGGGGACAGATACGCAGTATTTT. The entire variable domain, with the rest obtained from reference TRBV18 and TRBJ2-3, is as follows: NAGVMQNPRHLVRRRGQEARLRCSPMKGHSHVYWYRQLPEEGLKFMVYLQKENIIDESGMPKERFSAEFPKEGPSILRIQQVVRGDSAAYFCASSPYRAGAGTDTQYFGPGTRLTVL.

The chain carries TRBV28 and TRBJ2-5; D is perhaps TRBD1 (6 bases). This CDR3 spans 12 amino acids. Germline CDR1 MDHEN, CDR2 SYDVKM. Trimming took 10 bases from V and 5 from J, leaving 14 bases between them. In DNA, the CDR3 is TGTGCCACCGCAGGACAGTGGGAGACCCAGTACTTC. Protein sequence: CATAGQWETQYF. The full variable domain, with the rest looked up from reference TRBV28 and TRBJ2-5, is DVKVTQSSRYLVKRTGEKVFLECVQDMDHENMFWYRQDPGLGLRLIYFSYDVKMKEKGDIPEGYSVSREKKERFSLILESASTNQTSMYLCATAGQWETQYFGPGTRLLVL.